The 9 T cell receptor beta chains reported below all come from one sample, sequenced in a study of blood T cell repertoires in COVID-19. Generated by immunoSEQ multiplex PCR, the TCRdb table keeps only in-frame clones and is missing some. The sample contains around 360,000 clones, around 87% of which appear only once. Sample: peripheral blood. Receptor source: a woman in her twenties or thirties with COVID-19, enrolled during active disease.

The CDR3 coding sequence is TGTGCCATCAGTGATTCAGGGGGCTACGAGCAGTACTTC. This translates into CAISDSGGYEQYF. This chain joins TRBV10-3 and TRBJ2-7; TRBD1 matches 7 bases. The CDR3 runs 13 residues. Germline CDR1 ENHRY, CDR2 SYGVKD. Trimming removed 3 bases from V and 3 bases from J; junction bases left unmatched: 2.

The chain combines TRBV7-2 with TRBJ2-7; TRBD1 agrees at 11 bases. Per germline, CDR1 SGHTA and CDR2 FQGNSA. V was pared by 2 bases and J by 5 bases, with 8 bases of the junction left unmatched. The CDR3 runs 16 residues. CDR3 loop: CASSLKWGQGVHEQYF. The DNA of the CDR3 is TGTGCCAGCAGCTTAAAATGGGGACAGGGGGTCCACGAGCAGTACTTC.

CDR3 nucleotides: TGCGCCAGCAGCCAAAGACTGTTGGAGACCCAGTACTTC. Protein product: CASSQRLLETQYF. The chain links TRBV4-1 to TRBJ2-5; D ambiguous. Trimming removed 2 bases at V and 5 bases at J, with 9 bases between. The CDR3 is 13 amino acids. CDR1 is MGHRA and CDR2 is YSYEKL in the germline V gene.

This clone came up once. CDR3 sequence: CASSVRTSGSYEQYF. The CDR3 DNA sequence: TGTGCCAGCAGTGTCCGGACTAGCGGGAGCTACGAGCAGTACTTC. This sequence joins TRBV28 and TRBJ2-7, with TRBD2 matching over 13 bases. The CDR3 runs 15 residues. Germline assignment: CDR1 MDHEN and CDR2 SYDVKM. The trim removed 5 bases at V and 3 bases at J, leaving 4 bases unmatched. Complete variable domain (other parts from reference TRBV28 and TRBJ2-7): DVKVTQSSRYLVKRTGEKVFLECVQDMDHENMFWYRQDPGLGLRLIYFSYDVKMKEKGDIPEGYSVSREKKERFSLILESASTNQTSMYLCASSVRTSGSYEQYFGPGTRLTVT.

The CDR3 is CASSFPDGANYGYTF. CDR3 DNA: TGTGCCAGCAGCTTCCCCGACGGAGCTAACTATGGCTACACCTTC. The V and J genes are TRBV5-4 and TRBJ1-2, with D unclear. V was shortened by 2 bases and J by 0 bases, with 11 bases between the two germline ends. Looked up from germline, CDR1 is SGHNT and CDR2 is YYREEE (reference sequence). CDR3 length: 15 residues.

The V call is TRBV7-9, the J call TRBJ2-7, with D tentatively TRBD1 (5 bases). Trimming took 5 bases from V and 1 from J, leaving 24 bases between them. In germline, CDR1 is SEHNR, CDR2 FQNEAQ (reference sequence). The CDR3 runs 18 residues. Here the CDR3 reads CASSPTLPTVLSSYEQYF. DNA of the CDR3: TGTGCCAGCAGCCCCACCCTCCCGACAGTTCTTAGTTCCTACGAGCAGTACTTC.

Written as DNA, the CDR3 is TGTGCCAGCAGCCCACAGATGGGACAGGGCAATCAGCCCCAGCATTTT. This encodes CASSPQMGQGNQPQHF. The gene calls are TRBV6-2 or TRBV6-3 and TRBJ1-5; TRBD1 matches at 8 bases. CDR1 is MNHEY, CDR2 SVGEGT, per germline. After removal of 6 bases from V and 2 bases from J, the junction contained 9 bases not matched to a gene. CDR3 length: 16 residues.

This clone was observed a few times. The CDR3 here is CASSFIGRQGQPQHF. The CDR3 nucleotides read TGTGCCAGCAGCTTCATAGGCAGGCAGGGGCAGCCCCAGCATTTT. The rearrangement uses TRBV6-5 and TRBJ1-5; maybe TRBD1 (6 bases). V gave up 6 bases and J gave up 7 bases, with 19 bases separating them. Germline V gene sequence: CDR1 MNHEY, CDR2 SVGAGI. The CDR3 consists of 15 residues.

V is TRBV6-5 and J is TRBJ2-1; 7 nucleotides match TRBD2. Losses at the gene ends were 2 bases for V and 0 bases for J; bases not matched to a gene: 4. The CDR3 has 16 residues. Germline assignment: CDR1 MNHEY and CDR2 SVGAGI. The CDR3 DNA sequence: TGTGCCAGCAGTTACAGTGGCGGGAGCTCCTACAATGAGCAGTTCTTC. Its translation: CASSYSGGSSYNEQFF.